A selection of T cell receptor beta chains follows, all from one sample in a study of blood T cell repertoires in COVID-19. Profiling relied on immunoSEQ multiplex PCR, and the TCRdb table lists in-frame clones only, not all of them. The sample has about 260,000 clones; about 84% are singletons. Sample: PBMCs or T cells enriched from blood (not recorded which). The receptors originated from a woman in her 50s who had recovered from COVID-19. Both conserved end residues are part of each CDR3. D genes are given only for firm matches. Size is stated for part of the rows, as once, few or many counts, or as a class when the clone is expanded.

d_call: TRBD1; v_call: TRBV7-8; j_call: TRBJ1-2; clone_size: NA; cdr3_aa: CASKTGAREGDYGYTF; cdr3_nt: TGTGCCAGCAAAACAGGGGCCAGAGAGGGGGACTATGGCTACACCTTC
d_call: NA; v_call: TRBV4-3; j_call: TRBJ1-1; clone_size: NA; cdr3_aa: CASSQVGAVNTEAFF; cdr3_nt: TGCGCCAGCAGCCAAGTAGGGGCCGTGAACACTGAAGCTTTCTTT
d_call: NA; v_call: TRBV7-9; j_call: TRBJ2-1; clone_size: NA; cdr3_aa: CASSNQLQLAKRNEQFF; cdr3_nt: TGTGCCAGCAGCAATCAGTTGCAACTAGCTAAGCGCAATGAGCAGTTCTTC
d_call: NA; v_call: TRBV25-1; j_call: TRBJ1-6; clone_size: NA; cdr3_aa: CASSAGDGSPLHF; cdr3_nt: TGTGCCAGCAGTGCGGGGGATGGATCACCCCTCCACTTT
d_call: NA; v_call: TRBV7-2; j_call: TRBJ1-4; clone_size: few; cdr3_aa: CASSPRGLNEKLFF; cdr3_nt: TGTGCCAGCAGCCCAAGGGGCCTTAATGAAAAACTGTTTTTT
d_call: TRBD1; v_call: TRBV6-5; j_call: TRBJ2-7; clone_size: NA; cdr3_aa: CASSTGQVSYEQYF; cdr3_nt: TGTGCCAGCAGTACAGGACAGGTTTCCTACGAGCAGTACTTC
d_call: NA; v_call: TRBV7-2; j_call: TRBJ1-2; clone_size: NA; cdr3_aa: CASSLGQRYYGYTF; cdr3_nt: TGTGCCAGCAGCTTAGGACAGCGCTACTATGGCTACACCTTC
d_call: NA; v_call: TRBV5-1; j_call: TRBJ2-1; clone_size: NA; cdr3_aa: CASSSYRDNEQFF; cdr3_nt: TGCGCCAGCAGCTCTTACAGGGACAATGAGCAGTTCTTC
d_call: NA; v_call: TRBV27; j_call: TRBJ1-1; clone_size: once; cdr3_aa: CASSLSIGYTEAFF; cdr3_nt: TGTGCCAGCAGTTTATCGATCGGTTACACTGAAGCTTTCTTT
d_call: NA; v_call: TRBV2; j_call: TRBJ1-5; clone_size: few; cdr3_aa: CASMDSLRGQPQHF; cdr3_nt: TGTGCCAGCATGGACAGTTTGCGTGGACAGCCCCAGCATTTT
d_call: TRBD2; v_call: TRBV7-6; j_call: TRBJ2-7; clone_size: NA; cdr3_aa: CASSFKTSGSPGYEQYF; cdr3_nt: TGTGCCAGCAGCTTTAAGACTAGCGGGTCCCCCGGGTACGAGCAGTACTTC
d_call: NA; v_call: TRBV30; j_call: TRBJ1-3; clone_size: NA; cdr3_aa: CAWGGTQGNTIYF; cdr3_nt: TGTGCCTGGGGGGGGACACAGGGAAACACCATATATTTT
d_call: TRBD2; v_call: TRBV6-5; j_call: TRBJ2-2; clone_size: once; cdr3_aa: CASSGTSGDVGELFF; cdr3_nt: TGTGCCAGCAGCGGGACTAGCGGGGATGTCGGGGAGCTGTTTTTT
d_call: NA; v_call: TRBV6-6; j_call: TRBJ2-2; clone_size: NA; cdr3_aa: CASGYTGELFF; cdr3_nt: TGTGCCAGCGGCTACACCGGGGAGCTGTTTTTT
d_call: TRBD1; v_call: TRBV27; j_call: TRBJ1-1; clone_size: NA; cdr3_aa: CASSSWGTGRNTEAFF; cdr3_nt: TGTGCCAGCAGTTCGTGGGGGACAGGGAGGAACACTGAAGCTTTCTTT
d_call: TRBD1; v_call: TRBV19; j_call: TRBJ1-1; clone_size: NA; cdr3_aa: CASSIPRGSTEAFF; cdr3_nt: TGTGCCAGTAGTATACCCAGGGGGAGCACTGAAGCTTTCTTT
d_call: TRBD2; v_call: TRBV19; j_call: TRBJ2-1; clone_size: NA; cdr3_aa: CASSDRAGPYNEQFF; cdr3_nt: TGTGCCAGTAGTGATCGAGCGGGACCCTACAATGAGCAGTTCTTC
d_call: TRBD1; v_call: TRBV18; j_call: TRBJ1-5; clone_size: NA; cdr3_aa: CASSPQGQGGTQPQHF; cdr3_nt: TGTGCCAGCTCACCCCAGGGACAGGGTGGAACTCAGCCCCAGCATTTT
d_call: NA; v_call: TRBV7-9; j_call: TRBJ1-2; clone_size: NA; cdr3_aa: CASSRGARAYGYTF; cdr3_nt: TGTGCCAGCAGCCGGGGGGCCAGGGCCTATGGCTACACCTTC
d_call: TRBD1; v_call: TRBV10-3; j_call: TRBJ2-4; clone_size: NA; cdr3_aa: CAIKQGNIQYF; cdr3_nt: TGTGCCATCAAACAGGGGAACATTCAGTACTTC
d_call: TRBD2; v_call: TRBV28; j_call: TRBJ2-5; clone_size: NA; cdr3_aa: CASTRGGQETQYF; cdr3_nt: TGTGCCAGCACCCGGGGGGGTCAAGAGACCCAGTACTTC
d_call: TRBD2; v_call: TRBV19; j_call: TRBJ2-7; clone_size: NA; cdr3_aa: CASSPLSGGRDEQYF; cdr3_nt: TGTGCCAGTAGTCCCCTATCTGGGGGGAGGGACGAGCAGTACTTC
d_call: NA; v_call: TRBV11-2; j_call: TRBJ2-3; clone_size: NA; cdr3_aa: CASSLFTVSTDTQYF; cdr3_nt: TGTGCCAGCAGCTTATTTACAGTTAGCACAGATACGCAGTATTTT
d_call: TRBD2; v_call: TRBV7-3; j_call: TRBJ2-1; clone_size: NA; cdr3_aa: CASSLDSGVVREQFF; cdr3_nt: TGTGCCAGCAGCTTAGATAGCGGGGTGGTGAGGGAGCAGTTCTTC
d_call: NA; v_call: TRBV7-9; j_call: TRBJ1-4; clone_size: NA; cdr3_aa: CASSEGGVGEKLFF; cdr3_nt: TGTGCCAGCTCCGAAGGGGGGGTCGGGGAAAAACTGTTTTTT
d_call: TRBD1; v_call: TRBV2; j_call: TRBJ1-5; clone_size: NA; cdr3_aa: CASRRQGSRNQPQHF; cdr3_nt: TGTGCCAGCAGGCGACAGGGGAGCCGCAATCAGCCCCAGCATTTT
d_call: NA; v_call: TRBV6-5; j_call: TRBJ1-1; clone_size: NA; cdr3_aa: CASSYSNGGEAFF; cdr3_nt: TGTGCCAGCAGTTACTCGAACGGTGGTGAAGCTTTCTTT
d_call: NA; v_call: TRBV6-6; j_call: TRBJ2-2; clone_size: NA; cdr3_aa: CASNKRFGAGELFF; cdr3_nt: TGTGCCAGCAACAAGCGGTTTGGCGCCGGGGAGCTGTTTTTT
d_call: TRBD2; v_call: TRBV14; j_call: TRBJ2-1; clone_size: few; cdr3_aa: CASSRGGPAVNEQFF; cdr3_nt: TGTGCCAGCAGTCGCGGGGGGCCGGCAGTCAATGAGCAGTTCTTC
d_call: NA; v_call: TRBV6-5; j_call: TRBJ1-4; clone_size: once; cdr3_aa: CASSWGAVSEKLFF; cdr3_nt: TGTGCCAGCAGCTGGGGCGCGGTATCTGAAAAACTGTTTTTT
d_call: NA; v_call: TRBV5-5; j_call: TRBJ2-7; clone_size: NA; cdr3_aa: CASRDRLYEQYF; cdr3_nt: TGTGCCAGCAGGGACAGACTCTACGAGCAGTACTTC
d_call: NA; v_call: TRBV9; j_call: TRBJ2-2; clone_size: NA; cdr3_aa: CASGRITGNTGELFF; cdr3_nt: TGTGCCAGCGGCCGAATAACAGGAAACACCGGGGAGCTGTTTTTT
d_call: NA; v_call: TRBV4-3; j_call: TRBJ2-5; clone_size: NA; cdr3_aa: CASSQTGGEGETQYF; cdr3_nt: TGCGCCAGCAGCCAAACTGGGGGCGAGGGGGAGACCCAGTACTTC
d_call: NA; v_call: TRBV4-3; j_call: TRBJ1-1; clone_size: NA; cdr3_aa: CASSQERGRTEAFF; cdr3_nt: TGCGCCAGCAGCCAAGAAAGAGGCCGGACTGAAGCTTTCTTT
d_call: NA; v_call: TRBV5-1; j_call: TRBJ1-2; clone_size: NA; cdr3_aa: CASSSGPRDYGYTF; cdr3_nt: TGCGCCAGCAGCTCAGGACCGCGGGACTATGGCTACACCTTC
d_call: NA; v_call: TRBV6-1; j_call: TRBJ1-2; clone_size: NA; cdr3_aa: CASSETTDYGYTF; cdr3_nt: TGTGCCAGCAGTGAAACCACAGACTATGGCTACACCTTC
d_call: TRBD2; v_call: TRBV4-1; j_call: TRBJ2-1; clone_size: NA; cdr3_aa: CASSQDWGTRSSSEQFF; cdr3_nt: TGCGCCAGCAGCCAAGATTGGGGGACTAGATCAAGCAGTGAGCAGTTCTTC
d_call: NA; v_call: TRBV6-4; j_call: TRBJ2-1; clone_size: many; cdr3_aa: CASSDSQGSYNEQFF; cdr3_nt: TGTGCCAGCAGTGACTCCCAGGGCTCCTACAATGAGCAGTTCTTC
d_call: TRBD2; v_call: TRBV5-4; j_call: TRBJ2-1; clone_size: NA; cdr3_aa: CASSLSGTGPYNEQFF; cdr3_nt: TGTGCCAGCAGCCTCAGCGGGACGGGGCCCTACAATGAGCAGTTCTTC
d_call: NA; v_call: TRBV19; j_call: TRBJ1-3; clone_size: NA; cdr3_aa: CASSIVGGSGNTIYF; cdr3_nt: TGTGCCAGTAGTATAGTAGGGGGCTCTGGAAACACCATATATTTT
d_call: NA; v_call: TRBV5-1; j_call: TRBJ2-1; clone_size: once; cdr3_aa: CASSLAGGLGQFF; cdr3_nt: TGCGCCAGCAGCTTGGCCGGGGGACTCGGGCAGTTCTTC
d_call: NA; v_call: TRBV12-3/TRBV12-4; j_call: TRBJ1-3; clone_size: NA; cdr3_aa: CASSFKSGNTIYF; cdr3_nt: TGTGCCAGCAGTTTTAAATCCGGAAACACCATATATTTT
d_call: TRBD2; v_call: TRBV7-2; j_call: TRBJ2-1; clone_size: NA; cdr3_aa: CASSPTGGYNEQFF; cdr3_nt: TGTGCCAGCAGCCCGACGGGAGGCTACAATGAGCAGTTCTTC
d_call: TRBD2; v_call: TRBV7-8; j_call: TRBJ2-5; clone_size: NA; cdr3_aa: CASSLTGTRKETQYF; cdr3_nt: TGTGCCAGCAGCTTAACCGGGACTAGGAAAGAGACCCAGTACTTC
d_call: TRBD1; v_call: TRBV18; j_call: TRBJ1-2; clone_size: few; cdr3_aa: CASSPPRGQSTSGYTF; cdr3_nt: TGTGCCAGCTCACCACCGAGGGGACAGAGCACCTCTGGCTACACCTTC
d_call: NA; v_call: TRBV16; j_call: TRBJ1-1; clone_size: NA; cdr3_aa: CASSPLQGIRLGQGKNTEAFF; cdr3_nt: TGTGCCAGCAGCCCTCTACAAGGAATTCGTTTGGGGCAGGGGAAGAACACTGAAGCTTTCTTT
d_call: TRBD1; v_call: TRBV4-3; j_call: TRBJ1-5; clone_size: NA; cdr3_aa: CASSQDPGGGQPQHF; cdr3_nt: TGCGCCAGCAGCCAAGATCCAGGGGGCGGTCAGCCCCAGCATTTT
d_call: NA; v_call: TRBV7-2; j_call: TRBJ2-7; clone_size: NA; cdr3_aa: CASSRRGSYEQYF; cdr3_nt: TGTGCCAGCAGCCGCCGCGGATCCTACGAGCAGTACTTC
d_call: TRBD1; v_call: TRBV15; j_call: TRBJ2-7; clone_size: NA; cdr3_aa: CATTRDRGIDEQYF; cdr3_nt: TGTGCCACCACCAGGGACAGGGGCATTGACGAGCAGTACTTC
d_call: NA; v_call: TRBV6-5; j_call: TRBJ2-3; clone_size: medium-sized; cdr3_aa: CASSFRWGLSTDTQYF; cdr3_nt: TGTGCCAGCAGTTTTCGATGGGGCCTGAGCACAGATACGCAGTATTTT
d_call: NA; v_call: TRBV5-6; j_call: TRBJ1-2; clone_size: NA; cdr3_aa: CASRAGSNYGYTF; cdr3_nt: TGTGCCAGCAGGGCGGGAAGTAACTATGGCTACACCTTC
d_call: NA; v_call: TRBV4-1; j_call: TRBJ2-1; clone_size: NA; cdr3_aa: CASSQALGDEQFF; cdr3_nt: TGCGCCAGCAGCCAAGCGTTAGGGGATGAGCAGTTCTTC
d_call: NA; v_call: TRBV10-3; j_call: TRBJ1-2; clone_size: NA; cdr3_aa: CAISESGQGYGYTF; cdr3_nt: TGTGCCATCAGTGAGTCGGGGCAGGGTTATGGCTACACCTTC